This TCR beta chain was documented in a study of early T cells in non-severe SARS-CoV-2 infection. The CDR3 runs to 13 residues. CDR1 SGHTS and CDR2 YDEGEE come from the germline V gene. The V and J ends lost 3 bases and 11 bases, in that order; junction bases with no gene match: 8. TCRdb called the 5' RACE reads again in MiXCR, with one record for every CDR3 protein. The sample contains approximately 50,000 distinct CDR3 sequences, 7.5% to 9.5% of which appear only once. The clonotype comes from an adult who was a healthcare worker with PCR-confirmed SARS-CoV-2 infection or an uninfected control (not recorded which). The sample taken for sequencing was whole blood. The rearrangement uses TRBV5-8 and TRBJ2-3, with 8 bases matching TRBD2. The CDR3 reads CASSSLSGEKQYF. The CDR3 bases are TGTGCCAGCAGCTCGCTTAGCGGGGAAAAGCAGTATTTT.